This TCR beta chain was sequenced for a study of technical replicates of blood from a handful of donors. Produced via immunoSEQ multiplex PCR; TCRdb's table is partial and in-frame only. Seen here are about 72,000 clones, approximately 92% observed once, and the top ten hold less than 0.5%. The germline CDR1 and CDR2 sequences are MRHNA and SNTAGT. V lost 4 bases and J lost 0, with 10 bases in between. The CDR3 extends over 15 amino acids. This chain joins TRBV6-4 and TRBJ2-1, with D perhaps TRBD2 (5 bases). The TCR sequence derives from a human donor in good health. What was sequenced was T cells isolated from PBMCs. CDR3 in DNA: TGTGCCAGCAGTGTAGAGGGAAGCTCCTACAATGAGCAGTTCTTC. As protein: CASSVEGSSYNEQFF.